Listed below are T cell receptor beta chains from one sample, sequenced in a study of CD8 T cells in ankylosing spondylitis. TCRdb redid the calling of the 5' RACE reads with MiXCR, one entry per CDR3 protein. The sample includes about 360,000 distinct CDR3 sequences, 20% to 25% of them seen just once. Input material: blood, either unsorted or a sorted T cell fraction (not recorded which). The receptors come from a male donor with ankylosing spondylitis or in good health (not recorded which). CDR3s include the opening cysteine and the closing phenylalanine or tryptophan. D genes are given only for firm matches. Rows give clone size only sometimes, using once, few, many, or a class for an expanded clone.

J gene | clone size | D gene | V gene | CDR3 DNA | CDR3 protein
TRBJ2-7 | few | TRBD1 | TRBV12-3/TRBV12-4 | TGTGCCAGCACGATCGTCCCGGGACAGGGGGCTAAGGTTTTC | CASTIVPGQGAKVF
TRBJ1-6 | few | NA | TRBV12-3/TRBV12-4 | TGTGCCAGCAGTTTTATAATGGGGATTTCCACTAATTCACCCCTCCACTTT | CASSFIMGISTNSPLHF
TRBJ2-1 | many | NA | TRBV20-1 | TGCAGTGGCCTCCCCCCGGCCCAAAAGACCTACAATGAGCAGTTCTTC | CSGLPPAQKTYNEQFF
TRBJ1-1 | few | TRBD1 | TRBV20-1 | TGCAGTGCCGAGGGACAGGGGGCTGAAGCTTTCTTT | CSAEGQGAEAFF
TRBJ2-5 | few | NA | TRBV6-6 | TGTGCCAGCAGTTCGCCCAATGGTATGCAGTACTTC | CASSSPNGMQYF
TRBJ2-1 | NA | TRBD2 | TRBV5-6 | TGTGCCAGCAGCTTGGCCACGCGGGGGGGCCTTTTCGTTCCGTTCTTC | CASSLATRGGLFVPFF
TRBJ2-3 | NA | TRBD2 | TRBV27 | TGTGCCAGCAGTTCGGAACTTGACGGACTAGGAAACATAGATACGCAGTATTTT | CASSSELDGLGNIDTQYF
TRBJ2-1 | NA | NA | TRBV14 | TGTGCCAGCAGCCAAGTTCTAGCCCATTACAATGAGCAGTTCTTC | CASSQVLAHYNEQFF
TRBJ2-6 | NA | TRBD1 | TRBV11-1 | TGTGCCAGCAGCTCTGGATGGGGACAGACCTCTGGGGCCAACGTCCTGACTTTC | CASSSGWGQTSGANVLTF
TRBJ2-2 | NA | TRBD2 | TRBV4-2 | TGTGCCAGCAGCCAAGATCTCGCGGCTAGCGGAACCGGGGAGCTGTTTTTT | CASSQDLAASGTGELFF
TRBJ2-7 | many | TRBD2 | TRBV11-1 | TGTGCCAGCAAAGAGCGGGGATTCTCCTACGAGCAGTACTTC | CASKERGFSYEQYF
TRBJ1-2 | NA | TRBD1 | TRBV10-3 | TGTGCCATCAGAGGGATATTAATAAGGGCAGGGGGTATTTCGAACTATGGCTACACCTTC | CAIRGILIRAGGISNYGYTF
TRBJ2-3 | NA | TRBD1 | TRBV9 | TGTGCCAGCAGCGCCGCAGGGGGCGGGACAGATACGCAGTATTTT | CASSAAGGGTDTQYF
TRBJ2-3 | few | NA | TRBV28 | TGTGCCAGCAGTTTTGGGGAAGGGATTGAGCAGTATTTT | CASSFGEGIEQYF
TRBJ2-3 | NA | TRBD1 | TRBV28 | TGTGCCATCCCGGGACAGGGGAAGTATTTT | CAIPGQGKYF
TRBJ1-1 | NA | TRBD1 | TRBV4-1 | TGCGCCAGCAGGCACGGACAGGGGTACACTGAAGCTTTCTTT | CASRHGQGYTEAFF
TRBJ2-7 | NA | NA | TRBV29-1 | TGCAGCGTTTTGACAGGCAGCTCCTACGAGCAGTACTTC | CSVLTGSSYEQYF
TRBJ2-7 | many | NA | TRBV6-2/TRBV6-3 | TGTGCCAGCAGTTATTCCGACAGCTCCTACGAGCAGTACTTC | CASSYSDSSYEQYF
TRBJ1-2 | NA | NA | TRBV30 | TGTGCCTGGAGTGTGGGGAACGGTGGCTACACCTTC | CAWSVGNGGYTF
TRBJ2-1 | NA | TRBD2 | TRBV5-1 | TGCGCCAGCAGCCCCTCTAGCGGGGGAGATTACAATGAGCAGTTCTTC | CASSPSSGGDYNEQFF
TRBJ1-5 | NA | TRBD1 | TRBV12-3/TRBV12-4 | TGTGCCAGCAGTCCGGGACAGCGTCAGCCCCAGCATTTT | CASSPGQRQPQHF
TRBJ2-1 | NA | TRBD2 | TRBV29-1 | TGCAGCGTTGAACTTCGGCGGGGGGCAGGCAATGAGCAGTTCTTC | CSVELRRGAGNEQFF
TRBJ1-2 | few | NA | TRBV4-1 | TGCGCCAGCAGGCCTCCGGGGGCGCGGGGCTACACCTTC | CASRPPGARGYTF
TRBJ2-3 | NA | NA | TRBV3-1 | TGTGCCAGCAGCCAAGATGATTGGACTGGGAGCACAGATACGCAGTATTTT | CASSQDDWTGSTDTQYF
TRBJ2-5 | NA | TRBD2 | TRBV7-9 | TGTGCCAGCAGCGGTAGCGGGGTCGGAGCCCAAGAGACCCAGTACTTC | CASSGSGVGAQETQYF
TRBJ2-1 | few | TRBD1 | TRBV6-5 | TGTGCCAGCAGTTACGGGACAGGGTATTACAATGAGCAGTTCTTC | CASSYGTGYYNEQFF
TRBJ2-1 | many | TRBD1 | TRBV5-1 | TGCGCCAGCAGCTTGGCCGTAGTGGGACAGGGATACAATGAGCAGTTCTTC | CASSLAVVGQGYNEQFF
TRBJ2-7 | NA | NA | TRBV6-5 | TGTGCCAGCAGTTACGGGGCACCCAGCTCCTACGAGCAGTACTTC | CASSYGAPSSYEQYF
TRBJ2-3 | few | NA | TRBV7-8 | TGTGCCAGCAGCTTAGGAAGCGGAGCACTCACAGATACGCAGTATTTT | CASSLGSGALTDTQYF
TRBJ2-2 | NA | NA | TRBV27 | TGTGCCAGCAGTTTGTCGAACCTCCGAGGCGGGGAGCTGTTTTTT | CASSLSNLRGGELFF
TRBJ2-3 | NA | NA | TRBV2 | TGTGCCATCAGTACCCCCCGGGACCGACTCAGGCTCGCAGATACGCAGTATTTT | CAISTPRDRLRLADTQYF
TRBJ2-7 | NA | NA | TRBV7-9 | TGTGCCAGCAGCTTACCCGGTCCGTCCCTCTACGAGCAGTACTTC | CASSLPGPSLYEQYF
TRBJ2-3 | NA | NA | TRBV4-1 | TGCGCCAGCAGCCTCGGGACGGCCGTCCTAAACACAGATACGCAGTATTTT | CASSLGTAVLNTDTQYF
TRBJ2-7 | few | NA | TRBV20-1 | TGCAGTGCTATGACAGAGTATACAGCCTACGAGCAGTACTTC | CSAMTEYTAYEQYF
TRBJ2-7 | NA | NA | TRBV12-3/TRBV12-4 | TGTGCCAGCAGTTTAGGCGGTATACGACCCTACGAGCAGTACTTC | CASSLGGIRPYEQYF